The 18 T cell receptor beta chains given below trace back to one sample, sequenced in a study of T cell repertoires in cytomegalovirus infection. Each CDR3 protein is one row after TCRdb ran MiXCR on the reads. Seen here are roughly 230,000 distinct CDR3 sequences, more than 15% observed once, and the top ten hold 40% to 55%. Input material: CD8+ T cells from PBMCs. These TCRs come from a human donor in good health (CMV status not recorded). Some clones in this sample may be carry-over from other donors' samples.

Details on this clonotype: Just one base apart from a much larger clone, this may be a read error. This chain links TRBV6-4 with TRBJ1-5; D remains unclear. Germline V gives CDR1 MRHNA, CDR2 SNTAGT. CDR3 size: 13 residues. The CDR3 DNA reads as TGTGCCAGCAGCGAACATAGCAATCGGCCCCAGCATTTT. This encodes CASSEHSNRPQHF.

This clonotype was counted between two and nine times. V gene TRBV5-4 combines with J gene TRBJ2-5; tentative D call: TRBD1 (6 bases). V was pared by 4 bases and J by 2 bases, with 15 bases between. This CDR3 is 15 amino acids long. The germline gives CDR1 SGHNT, CDR2 YYREEE (reference sequence). CDR3 sequence reads: CASSPDSWGQETQYF. For the CDR3, the DNA is TGTGCCAGCAGCCCGGACAGTTGGGGGCAAGAGACCCAGTACTTC.

Of note for this clonotype: This sequence may be a read error, since a much larger clone differs from it by one base. The rearrangement joins TRBV6-2 or TRBV6-3 to TRBJ2-2; D is perhaps TRBD1 (6 bases). The CDR3 loop spans 17 amino acids. Trimming pared 2 bases from V and 1 base from J, leaving 14 bases between. Germline-derived CDR1 and CDR2 are MNHEY and SVGEGT. CDR3 in DNA: TGTGCCAGCAGTTACGTGTCGTGGACAGAGAACACCGGGGAGCTGTTTTTT. Translated: CASSYVSWTENTGELFF.

This clonotype showed up just a few times. The rearrangement joins TRBV12-3 or TRBV12-4 to TRBJ1-2; TRBD1 matches 7 bases. CDR3 length equals 15 residues. Trimming at V came to 0 bases and at J to 8 bases, leaving 9 bases not matched to a gene. The CDR3 DNA reads TGTGCCAGCAGTTTAGCGCGATCCGGGACAGACGGCTACACCTTC. Its translation is CASSLARSGTDGYTF.

This clonotype was picked up a small number of times. A read error may produce the germline difference seen at one junction end. V gene TRBV20-1 combines with J gene TRBJ2-7; D ambiguous. Germline V CDR1 and CDR2: DFQATT, SNEGSKA (reference sequence). The CDR3 sequence is 14 residues long. CDR3 residues: CSAKSVQVSYEQYF. Written as DNA, the CDR3 is TGCAGCGCTAAATCGGTCCAGGTCTCCTACGAGCAGTACTTC.

This clonotype was counted between two and nine times. The chain is built from TRBV5-8 and TRBJ1-5; 7 nucleotides align to TRBD1. This CDR3 spans 15 amino acids. Trimming removed 0 bases from V and 5 bases from J; junction bases left unmatched: 5. The germline V gene has CDR1 SGHTS and CDR2 YDEGEE. CDR3 sequence: CASSLVRDSYQPQHF. The DNA of the CDR3 is TGTGCCAGCAGCTTGGTCCGGGACAGCTATCAGCCCCAGCATTTT. Together with reference TRBV5-8 and TRBJ1-5, the CDR3 gives the full variable domain: EAGVTQSPTHLIKTRGQQATLRCSPISGHTSVYWYQQALGLGLQFLLWYDEGEERNRGNFPPRFSGRQFPNYSSELNVNALELEDSALYLCASSLVRDSYQPQHFGDGTRLSIL.

In this sample, this clonotype turned up a few times. J is TRBJ1-6 and V is TRBV14, with unresolved D. With 7 bases removed from V and 0 bases from J, the gap between germline ends came to 7 bases. The CDR3 runs 14 residues. The germline CDR1 and CDR2 sequences are SGHDN and FVKESK. The CDR3 loop is CASTAGSYNSPLHF. For the CDR3, the DNA is TGTGCCAGCACGGCCGGCTCCTATAATTCACCCCTCCACTTT.

This clonotype was found a few times. The chain links TRBV6-6 to TRBJ1-3, with a possible D match to TRBD1 (5 bases). Germline values: CDR1 MNHNY, CDR2 SVGAGI (reference sequence). The V end lost 0 bases, the J end lost 0 bases, and 15 bases lay between the germline ends. The CDR3 contains 18 residues. This CDR3 reads CASSYSGHLFFSGNTIYF. CDR3 sequence (DNA): TGTGCCAGCAGTTACTCGGGGCACTTGTTCTTCTCTGGAAACACCATATATTTT.

This clonotype has ten or more counts. The genes are TRBV12-3 or TRBV12-4 and TRBJ1-2, with a tentative D call TRBD1 (6 bases). CDR3 size: 15 residues. The V end was cut by 6 bases, the J end by 3 bases, with 17 bases between. The CDR3 is CASSPGQIEDYGYTF. CDR3 in DNA: TGTGCCAGCAGCCCCGGACAGATAGAAGACTATGGCTACACCTTC.

V usage is TRBV5-6 and J usage is TRBJ1-6; possibly TRBD1 for D (6 bases). The length of the CDR3 is 14 residues. V gave up 0 bases and J gave up 8 bases, with 9 bases separating them. Germline V CDR1 and CDR2: SGHDT, YYEEEE. CDR3 nucleotide sequence: TGTGCCAGCAGCTTGGAAGGGGGGTATTCACCCCTCCACTTT. Encoded protein: CASSLEGGYSPLHF.

Ten or more counts support this clonotype. This chain joins TRBV7-2 and TRBJ1-1, with D perhaps matching TRBD1 (6 bases). V shed 1 base and J shed 0 bases, with 12 bases lying between them. The length of the CDR3 is 16 residues. Per the germline V gene, CDR1 is SGHTA and CDR2 is FQGNSA. CDR3 nucleotides: TGTGCCAGCAGCTTAGATTCAGGGGCGATGAACACTGAAGCTTTCTTT. Encoded protein: CASSLDSGAMNTEAFF.

This clonotype was seen a few times. This chain links TRBV7-9 with TRBJ1-1, with a possible D match to TRBD1 (5 bases). The CDR3 loop spans 15 amino acids. Germline V gene sequence: CDR1 SEHNR, CDR2 FQNEAQ (reference sequence). V lost 5 bases, J lost 5 bases, and 18 bases lay in between. This chain's CDR3 is CASSVVGGAPTEAFF. CDR3 coding DNA: TGTGCCAGCAGCGTCGTTGGAGGGGCTCCAACTGAAGCTTTCTTT.

Only a few counts were recorded for this clonotype. The genes are TRBV2 and TRBJ1-6; D is unresolved. Germline lookup yields CDR1 SNHLY and CDR2 FYNNEI. The CDR3 totals 11 residues. The V end was cut by 4 bases, the J end by 6 bases, with 1 base between. Written as DNA, the CDR3 is TGTGCCAGCAGTGGTAATTCACCCCTCCACTTT. It is translated as CASSGNSPLHF.

This clonotype came up many times. This rearrangement joins TRBV7-6 to TRBJ2-1; D is unresolved. V lost 6 bases, J lost 7 bases, and 16 bases lay in between. CDR3 length equals 14 residues. Germline CDR1 SGHVS, CDR2 FNYEAQ. CDR3 sequence: CASSPKPDGNEQFF. In DNA, the CDR3 is TGTGCCAGCAGTCCAAAACCAGACGGTAATGAGCAGTTCTTC.

The rearrangement links TRBV7-2 to TRBJ1-2; tentative D call: TRBD1 (5 bases). The V and J ends lost 1 base and 5 bases respectively, with 14 bases between them. CDR3 length equals 15 residues. Germline assignment: CDR1 SGHTA and CDR2 FQGNSA. CDR3 sequence reads: CASSLDPGEMYGYTF. The DNA for the CDR3 is TGTGCCAGCAGCTTAGACCCGGGGGAAATGTATGGCTACACCTTC.

This clonotype was counted ten times or more. This chain connects TRBV7-2 to TRBJ2-7; 7 positions match TRBD1. CDR1 SGHTA and CDR2 FQGNSA come from the germline V gene. CDR3 length: 15 residues. J lost 3 bases, V lost 0 bases, and 5 bases had no gene match. The CDR3 coding sequence is TGTGCCAGCAGCTTAGCAGGGGGCTTCCTCTACGAGCAGTACTTC. This codes for CASSLAGGFLYEQYF.

This clonotype has at least ten counts. This rearrangement joins TRBV7-2 to TRBJ1-4; no firm D call. V lost 0 bases and J lost 3, with 11 bases in between. The CDR3 is 16 residues long. Germline lookup yields CDR1 SGHTA and CDR2 FQGNSA. CDR3 DNA sequence: TGTGCCAGCAGCTTAGCGTTCGTAGGGTCTAATGAAAAACTGTTTTTT. The encoded protein is CASSLAFVGSNEKLFF.

The chain employs TRBV7-2 and TRBJ1-6, with 9 bases lining up with TRBD1. This CDR3 region has 16 residues. Trimming took 3 bases from V and 8 from J; bases not matched to a gene: 8. Germline CDR1 and CDR2: SGHTA and FQGNSA. The CDR3 is CASSFPLNRGHSPLHF. CDR3 in DNA: TGTGCCAGCAGCTTCCCCCTAAACAGGGGGCATTCACCCCTCCACTTT.